This T cell receptor beta chain appears in the sequencing data of a study of OX40 agonist ivuxolimab in advanced cancers. Study at large: The patients received agonistic anti-OX40 (CD134) antibody ivuxolimab. General observations from the study: No antigen was identified for the clonally expanded peripheral T cells. Average numbers of expanded clones were greater in CD8+ T cells than in CD4+. By week 6 at 0.1 to 3.0 mg/kg, blood CD4+ and CD8+ T cells had expanded clonally.

Remarks on this clone: Antigen specificity is unknown.

CDR3 length equals 13 residues. Germline-derived CDR1 and CDR2 are SGHRS and YFSETQ. The V end lost 4 bases, the J end lost 11 bases, and 16 bases lay between the germline ends. TCRdb's copy holds only in-frame clones and misses some; the assay was immunoSEQ multiplex PCR. Of approximately 91,000 clones in the sample, around 87% are singletons; the top ten hold approximately 0.29%. This TCR was sampled from an adult with an advanced solid tumor such as melanoma, head and neck, liver or kidney cancer. Sequenced here: CD4+ or CD8+ T cells sorted from blood, sampled in a trial of the OX40 agonist ivuxolimab. The rearrangement links TRBV5-1 to TRBJ1-5; D ambiguous. DNA for the CDR3: TGCGCCAGCAGCCTCCTGGGCGGCGAGGCCCAGCATTTT. It specifies CASSLLGGEAQHF.